This T cell receptor beta chain appears in the sequencing data of a study of T-cell reconstitution after alpha-beta-depleted transplantation in children. Germline lookup yields CDR1 SGHRS and CDR2 YFSETQ. V was trimmed by 6 bases and J by 1 base, leaving 15 bases between them. The CDR3 runs 15 residues. This sample's TCRbeta library carried unique molecular identifier barcodes. Via MiXCR, TCRdb re-called the PCR reads, giving one row per CDR3 protein. This sample has roughly 350,000 distinct CDR3 sequences, with about 9.4% found just once. There are a few counts of this clonotype. The source is a human donor who donated a stem cell graft to a child with acute lymphoblastic leukemia. Material: PBMCs from the stem cell graft donor, obtained from the stem cell graft. This sequence joins TRBV5-1 and TRBJ2-3; no firm D call. The CDR3 sequence: CASMELARGTDTQYF. Here the CDR3 DNA reads TGCGCCAGCATGGAGTTAGCAAGGGGCACAGATACGCAGTATTTT.